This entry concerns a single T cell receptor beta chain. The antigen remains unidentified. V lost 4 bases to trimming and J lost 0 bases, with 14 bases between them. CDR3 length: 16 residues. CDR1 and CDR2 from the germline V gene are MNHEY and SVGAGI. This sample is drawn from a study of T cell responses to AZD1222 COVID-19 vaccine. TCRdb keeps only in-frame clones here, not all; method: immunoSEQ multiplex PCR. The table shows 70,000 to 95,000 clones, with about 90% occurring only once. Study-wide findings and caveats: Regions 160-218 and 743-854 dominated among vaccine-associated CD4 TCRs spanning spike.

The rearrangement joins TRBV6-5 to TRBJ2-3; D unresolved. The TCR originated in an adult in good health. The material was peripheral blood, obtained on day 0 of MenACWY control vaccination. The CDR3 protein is CASSFYSGESTDTQYF. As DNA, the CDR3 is TGTGCCAGCAGTTTTTATTCTGGGGAAAGCACAGATACGCAGTATTTT.